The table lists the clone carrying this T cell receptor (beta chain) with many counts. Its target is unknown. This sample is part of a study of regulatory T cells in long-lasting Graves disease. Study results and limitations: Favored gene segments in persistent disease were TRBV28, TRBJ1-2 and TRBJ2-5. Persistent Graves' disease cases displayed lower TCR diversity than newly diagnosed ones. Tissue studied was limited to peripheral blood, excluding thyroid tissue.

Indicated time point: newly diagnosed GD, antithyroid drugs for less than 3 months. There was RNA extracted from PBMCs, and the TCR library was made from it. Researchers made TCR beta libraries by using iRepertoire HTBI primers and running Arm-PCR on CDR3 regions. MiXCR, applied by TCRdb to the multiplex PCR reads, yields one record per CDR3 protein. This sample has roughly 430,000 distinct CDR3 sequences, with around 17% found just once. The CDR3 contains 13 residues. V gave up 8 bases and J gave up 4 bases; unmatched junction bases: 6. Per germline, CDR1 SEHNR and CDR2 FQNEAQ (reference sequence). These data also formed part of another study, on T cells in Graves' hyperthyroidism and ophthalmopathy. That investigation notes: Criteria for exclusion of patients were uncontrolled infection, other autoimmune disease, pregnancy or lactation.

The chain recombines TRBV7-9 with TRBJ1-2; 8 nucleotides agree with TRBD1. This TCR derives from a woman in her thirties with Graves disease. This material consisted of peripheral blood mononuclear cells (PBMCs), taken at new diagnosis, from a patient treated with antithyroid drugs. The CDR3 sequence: CASEDRDVYGYTF. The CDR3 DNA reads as TGTGCCAGCGAGGACAGGGATGTCTATGGCTACACCTTC. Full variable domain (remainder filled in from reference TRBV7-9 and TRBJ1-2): DTGVSQNPRHKITKRGQNVTFRCDPISEHNRLYWYRQTLGQGPEFLTYFQNEAQLEKSRLLSDRFSAERPKGSFSTLEIQRTEQGDSAMYLCASEDRDVYGYTFGSGTRLTVV.